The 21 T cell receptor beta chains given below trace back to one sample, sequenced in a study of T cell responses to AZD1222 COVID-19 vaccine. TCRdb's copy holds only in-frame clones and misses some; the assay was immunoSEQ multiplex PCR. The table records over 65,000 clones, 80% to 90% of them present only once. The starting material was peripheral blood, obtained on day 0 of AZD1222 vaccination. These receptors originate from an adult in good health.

This CDR3 reads CASSHYDNWVGNEQFF. Here the CDR3 DNA reads TGTGCCAGCAGCCACTACGACAATTGGGTAGGGAATGAGCAGTTCTTC. The V gene is TRBV3-1 (or the pseudogene TRBV3-2), the J gene TRBJ2-1; D call uncertain. The germline gives CDR1 LGHDT, CDR2 YNNKEL (reference sequence). This CDR3 region has 16 residues. Deletions cut 3 bases from V and 7 bases from J, with 19 bases between.

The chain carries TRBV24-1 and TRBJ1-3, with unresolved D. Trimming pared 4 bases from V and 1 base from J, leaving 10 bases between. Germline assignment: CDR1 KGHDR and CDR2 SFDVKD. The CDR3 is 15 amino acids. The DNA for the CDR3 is TGTGCCACCAGTGACCCGACATCTTCTGGAAACACCATATATTTT. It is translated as CATSDPTSSGNTIYF.

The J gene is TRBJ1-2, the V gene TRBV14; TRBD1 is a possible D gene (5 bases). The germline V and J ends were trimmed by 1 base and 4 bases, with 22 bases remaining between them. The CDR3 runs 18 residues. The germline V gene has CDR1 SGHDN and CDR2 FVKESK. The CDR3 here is CASSQVGGFGSVGYGYTF. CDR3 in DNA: TGTGCCAGCAGCCAAGTTGGGGGATTTGGCTCGGTCGGCTATGGCTACACCTTC.

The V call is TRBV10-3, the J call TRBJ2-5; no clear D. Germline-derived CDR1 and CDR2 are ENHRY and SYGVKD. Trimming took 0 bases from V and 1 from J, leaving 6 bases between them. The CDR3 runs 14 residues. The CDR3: CAISESSGQETQYF. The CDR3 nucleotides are TGTGCCATCAGTGAGTCATCAGGCCAAGAGACCCAGTACTTC.

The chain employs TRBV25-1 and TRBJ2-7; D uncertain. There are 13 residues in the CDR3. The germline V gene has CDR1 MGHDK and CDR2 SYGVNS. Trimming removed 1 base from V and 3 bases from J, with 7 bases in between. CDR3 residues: CASSELNSYEQYF. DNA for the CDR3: TGTGCCAGCAGTGAATTGAACAGCTACGAGCAGTACTTC.

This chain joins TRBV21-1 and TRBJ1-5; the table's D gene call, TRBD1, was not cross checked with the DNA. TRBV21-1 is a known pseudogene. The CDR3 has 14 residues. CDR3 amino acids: CASSHRQGYQPQHF. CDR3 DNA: TGTGCCAGCAGCCACCGACAGGGGTATCAGCCCCAGCATTTT.

CDR3 nucleotides: TGTGCCAGCAGTTTACCCCGGACAGGTCTCCCCCATGGCTACACCTTC. It specifies CASSLPRTGLPHGYTF. This chain links TRBV28 with TRBJ1-2; 7 bases fit TRBD1. With 2 bases clipped from V and 6 bases from J, the junction kept 12 bases outside the gene matches. This CDR3 has 16 residues. The V gene's germline CDR1 is MDHEN and CDR2 SYDVKM.

In DNA, the CDR3 is TGTGCCAGCAGCTTAGGGGGCCCTGGAAACACCATATATTTT. Amino acid sequence: CASSLGGPGNTIYF. The rearrangement uses TRBV7-9 and TRBJ1-3; maybe TRBD1 (5 bases). CDR1 is SEHNR, CDR2 FQNEAQ, per germline (reference sequence). V was clipped by 1 base and J by 2 bases, with 6 bases between them. The CDR3 is 14 residues long.

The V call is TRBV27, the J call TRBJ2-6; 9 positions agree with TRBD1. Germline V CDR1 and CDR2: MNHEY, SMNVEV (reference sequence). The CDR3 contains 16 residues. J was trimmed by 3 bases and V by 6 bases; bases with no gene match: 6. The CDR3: CASRRGDRVGANVLTF. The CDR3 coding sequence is TGTGCCAGCAGACGGGGGGACAGGGTTGGGGCCAACGTCCTGACTTTC.

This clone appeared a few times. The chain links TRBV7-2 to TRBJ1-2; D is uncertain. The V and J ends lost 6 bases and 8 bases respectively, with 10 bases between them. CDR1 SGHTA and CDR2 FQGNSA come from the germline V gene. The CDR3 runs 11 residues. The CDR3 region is CASSPAGGYTF. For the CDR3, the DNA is TGTGCCAGCAGTCCCGCGGGGGGCTACACCTTC.

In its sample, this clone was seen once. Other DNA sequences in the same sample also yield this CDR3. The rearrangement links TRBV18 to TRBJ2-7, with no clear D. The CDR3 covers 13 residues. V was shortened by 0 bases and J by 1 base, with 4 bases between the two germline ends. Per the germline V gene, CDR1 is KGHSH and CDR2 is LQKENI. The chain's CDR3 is CASSPPKSYEQYF. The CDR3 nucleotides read TGTGCCAGCTCACCACCTAAGTCCTACGAGCAGTACTTC.

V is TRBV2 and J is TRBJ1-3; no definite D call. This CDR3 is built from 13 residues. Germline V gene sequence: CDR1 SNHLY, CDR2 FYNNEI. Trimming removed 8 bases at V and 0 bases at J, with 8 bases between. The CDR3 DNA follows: TGTGCCAGCGAATCCAACTCTGGAAACACCATATATTTT. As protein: CASESNSGNTIYF.

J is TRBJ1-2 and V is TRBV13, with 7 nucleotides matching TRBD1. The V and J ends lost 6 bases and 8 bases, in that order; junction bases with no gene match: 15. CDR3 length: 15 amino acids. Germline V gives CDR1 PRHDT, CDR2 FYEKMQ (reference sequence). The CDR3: CASRARGAPGEGYTF. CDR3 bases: TGTGCCAGCAGGGCCAGGGGGGCCCCGGGGGAGGGCTACACCTTC.

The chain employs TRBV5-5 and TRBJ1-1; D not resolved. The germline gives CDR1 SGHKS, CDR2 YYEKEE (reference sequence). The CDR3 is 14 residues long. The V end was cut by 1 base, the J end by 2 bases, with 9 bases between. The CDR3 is CASSLIQPNTEAFF. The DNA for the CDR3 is TGTGCCAGCAGCTTGATTCAACCTAACACTGAAGCTTTCTTT.

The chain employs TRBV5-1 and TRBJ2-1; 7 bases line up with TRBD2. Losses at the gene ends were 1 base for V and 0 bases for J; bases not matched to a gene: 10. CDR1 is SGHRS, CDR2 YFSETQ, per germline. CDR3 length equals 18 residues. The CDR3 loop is CASSLMTGGPTSYNEQFF. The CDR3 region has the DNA TGCGCCAGCAGCTTGATGACGGGGGGACCAACCTCCTACAATGAGCAGTTCTTC. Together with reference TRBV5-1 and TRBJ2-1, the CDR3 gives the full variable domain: KAGVTQTPRYLIKTRGQQVTLSCSPISGHRSVSWYQQTPGQGLQFLFEYFSETQRNKGNFPGRFSGRQFSNSRSEMNVSTLELGDSALYLCASSLMTGGPTSYNEQFFGPGTRLTVL.

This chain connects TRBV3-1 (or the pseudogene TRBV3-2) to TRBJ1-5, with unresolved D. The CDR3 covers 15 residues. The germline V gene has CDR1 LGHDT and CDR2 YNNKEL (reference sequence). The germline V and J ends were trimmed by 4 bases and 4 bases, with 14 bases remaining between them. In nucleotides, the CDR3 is TGTGCCAGCAGCCCACTCGTCCAGGCTAATCAGCCCCAGCATTTT. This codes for CASSPLVQANQPQHF.

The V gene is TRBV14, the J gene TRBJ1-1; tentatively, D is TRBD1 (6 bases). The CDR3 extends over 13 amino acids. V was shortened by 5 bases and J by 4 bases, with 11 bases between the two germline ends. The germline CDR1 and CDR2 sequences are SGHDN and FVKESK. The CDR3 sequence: CASSKAGVTEAFF. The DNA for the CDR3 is TGTGCCAGCAGCAAAGCAGGGGTCACTGAAGCTTTCTTT.

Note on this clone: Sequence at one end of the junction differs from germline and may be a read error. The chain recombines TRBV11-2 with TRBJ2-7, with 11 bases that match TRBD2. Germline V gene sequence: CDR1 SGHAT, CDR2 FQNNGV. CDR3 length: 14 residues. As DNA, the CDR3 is TGCGCCAGCAAGCTAGCGGGGGGTACCTACGAGCAGTACTTC. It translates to CASKLAGGTYEQYF.

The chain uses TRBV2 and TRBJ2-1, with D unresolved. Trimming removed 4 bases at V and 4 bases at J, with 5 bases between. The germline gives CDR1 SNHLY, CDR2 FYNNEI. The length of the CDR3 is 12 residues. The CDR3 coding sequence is TGTGCCAGCAGTGCGGAGTACAATGAGCAGTTCTTC. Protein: CASSAEYNEQFF.

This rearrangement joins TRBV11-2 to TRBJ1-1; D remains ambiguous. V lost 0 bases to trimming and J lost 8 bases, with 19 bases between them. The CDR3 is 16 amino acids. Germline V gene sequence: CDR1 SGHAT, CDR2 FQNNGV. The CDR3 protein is CASSLDLVAPLSEAFF. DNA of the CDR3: TGTGCCAGCAGCTTAGATCTTGTGGCGCCGCTCAGCGAAGCTTTCTTT. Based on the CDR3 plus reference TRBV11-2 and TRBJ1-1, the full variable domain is EAGVAQSPRYKIIEKRQSVAFWCNPISGHATLYWYQQILGQGPKLLIQFQNNGVVDDSQLPKDRFSAERLKGVDSTLKIQPAKLEDSAVYLCASSLDLVAPLSEAFFGQGTRLTVV.

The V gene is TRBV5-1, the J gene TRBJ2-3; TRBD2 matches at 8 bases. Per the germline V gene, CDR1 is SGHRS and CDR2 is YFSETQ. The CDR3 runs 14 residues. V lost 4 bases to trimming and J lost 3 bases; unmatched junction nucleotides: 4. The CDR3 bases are TGCGCCAGCAGCCGGCGGGAGGCGACAGATACGCAGTATTTT. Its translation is CASSRREATDTQYF. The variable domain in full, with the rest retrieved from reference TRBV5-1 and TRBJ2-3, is KAGVTQTPRYLIKTRGQQVTLSCSPISGHRSVSWYQQTPGQGLQFLFEYFSETQRNKGNFPGRFSGRQFSNSRSEMNVSTLELGDSALYLCASSRREATDTQYFGPGTRLTVL.